Below, 5 T cell receptor beta chains from the same sample are listed, as sequenced in a study of technical replicates of blood from a few donors. Data came from immunoSEQ multiplex PCR; TCRdb stores just in-frame clones and leaves some out. The table shows about 93,000 clones, with 95% occurring only once. What was sequenced was T cells isolated from PBMCs. These TCRs come from a human donor in good health.

The chain links TRBV9 to TRBJ1-1; D unresolved. The CDR3 sequence is 14 residues long. V lost 2 bases and J lost 0, with 8 bases in between. Germline lookup yields CDR1 SGDLS and CDR2 YYNGEE. For the CDR3, the DNA is TGTGCCAGCAGCGTCGAAACACTGAACACTGAAGCTTTCTTT. It is translated as CASSVETLNTEAFF.

The chain couples TRBV5-1 to TRBJ2-3; 8 nucleotides match TRBD2. The germline gives CDR1 SGHRS, CDR2 YFSETQ. This CDR3 has 15 residues. The J segment lost 6 bases and the V segment lost 3 bases, leaving 9 bases of the junction unmatched. CDR3 DNA: TGCGCCAGCAGCTCACCGGGAGGGTATTGGGATACGCAGTATTTT. Protein: CASSSPGGYWDTQYF.

The gene calls are TRBV9 and TRBJ2-1; D might be TRBD2 (6 bases). Trimming removed 1 base from V and 0 bases from J, with 11 bases in between. Germline loops: CDR1 SGDLS, CDR2 YYNGEE. There are 16 residues in the CDR3. The CDR3 spells CASSVWRASSYNEQFF. The CDR3 DNA reads as TGTGCCAGCAGCGTATGGAGGGCTAGCTCCTACAATGAGCAGTTCTTC.

CDR3 in amino acids: CASSIDRVQNQPQHF. As DNA, the CDR3 is TGTGCCAGTAGTATAGATCGGGTACAAAATCAGCCCCAGCATTTT. The chain joins TRBV19 to TRBJ1-5; D not resolved. The ends were cut back, 0 bases at V and 4 bases at J, with 10 bases in the middle. Germline V gene sequence: CDR1 LNHDA, CDR2 SQIVND (reference sequence). The CDR3 length is 15 residues.

This rearrangement joins TRBV18 to TRBJ2-7, with 11 bases that match TRBD1. The CDR3 loop spans 14 amino acids. V shed 3 bases, J shed 3 bases, and the junction held 1 base outside the gene matches. Germline assignment: CDR1 KGHSH and CDR2 LQKENI. CDR3 amino acids: CASSPGTGGYEQYF. The CDR3 DNA sequence: TGTGCCAGCTCACCTGGGACAGGGGGCTACGAGCAGTACTTC.